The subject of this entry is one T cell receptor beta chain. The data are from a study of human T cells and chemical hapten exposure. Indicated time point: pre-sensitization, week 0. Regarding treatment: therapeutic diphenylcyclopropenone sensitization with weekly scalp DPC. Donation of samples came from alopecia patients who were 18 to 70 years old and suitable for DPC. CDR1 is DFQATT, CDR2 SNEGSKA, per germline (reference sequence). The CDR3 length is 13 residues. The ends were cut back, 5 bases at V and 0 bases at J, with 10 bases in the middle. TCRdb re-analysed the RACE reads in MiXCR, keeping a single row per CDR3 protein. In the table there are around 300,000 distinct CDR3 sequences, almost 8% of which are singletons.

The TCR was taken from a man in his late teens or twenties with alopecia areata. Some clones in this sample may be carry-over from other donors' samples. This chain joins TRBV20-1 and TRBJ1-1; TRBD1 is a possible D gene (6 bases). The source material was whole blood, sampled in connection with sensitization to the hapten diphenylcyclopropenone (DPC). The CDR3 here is CSAPSGVNTEAFF. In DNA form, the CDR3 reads TGCAGTGCTCCCTCAGGGGTGAACACTGAAGCTTTCTTT.